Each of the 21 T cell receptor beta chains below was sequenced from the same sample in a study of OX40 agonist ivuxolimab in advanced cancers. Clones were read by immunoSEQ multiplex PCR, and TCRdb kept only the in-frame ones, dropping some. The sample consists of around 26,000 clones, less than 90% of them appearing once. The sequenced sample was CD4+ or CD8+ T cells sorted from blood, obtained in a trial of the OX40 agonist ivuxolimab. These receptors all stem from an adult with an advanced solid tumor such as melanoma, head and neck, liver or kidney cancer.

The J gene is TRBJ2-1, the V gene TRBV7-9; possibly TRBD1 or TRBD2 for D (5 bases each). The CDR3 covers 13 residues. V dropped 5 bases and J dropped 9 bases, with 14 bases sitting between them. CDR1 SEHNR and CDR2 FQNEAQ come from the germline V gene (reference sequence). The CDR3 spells CASSPRGVVEQFF. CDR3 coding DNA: TGTGCCAGCAGCCCCCGAGGGGTGGTTGAGCAGTTCTTC. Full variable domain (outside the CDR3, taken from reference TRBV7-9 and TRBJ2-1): DTGVSQNPRHKITKRGQNVTFRCDPISEHNRLYWYRQTLGQGPEFLTYFQNEAQLEKSRLLSDRFSAERPKGSFSTLEIQRTEQGDSAMYLCASSPRGVVEQFFGPGTRLTVL.

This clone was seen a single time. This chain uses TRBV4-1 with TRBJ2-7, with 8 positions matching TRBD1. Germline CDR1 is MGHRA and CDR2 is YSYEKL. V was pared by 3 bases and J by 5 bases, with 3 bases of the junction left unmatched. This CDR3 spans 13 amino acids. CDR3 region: CASSHDRGHEQYF. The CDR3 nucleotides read TGCGCCAGCAGCCATGACAGGGGCCACGAGCAGTACTTC.

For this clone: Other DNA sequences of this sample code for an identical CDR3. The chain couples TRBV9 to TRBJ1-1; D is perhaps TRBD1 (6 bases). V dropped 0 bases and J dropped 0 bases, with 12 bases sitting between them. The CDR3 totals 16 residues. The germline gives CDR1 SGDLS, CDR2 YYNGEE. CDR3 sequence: CASSVGSGAMNTEAFF. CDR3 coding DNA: TGTGCCAGCAGCGTAGGGTCAGGGGCTATGAACACTGAAGCTTTCTTT.

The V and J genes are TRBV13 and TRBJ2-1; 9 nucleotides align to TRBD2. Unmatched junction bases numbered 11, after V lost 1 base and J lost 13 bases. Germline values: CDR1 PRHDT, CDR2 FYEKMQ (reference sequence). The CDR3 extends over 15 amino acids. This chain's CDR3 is CASSLEGGGATSQFF. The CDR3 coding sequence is TGTGCCAGCAGCTTAGAGGGCGGGGGGGCCACGTCTCAGTTCTTC.

The CDR3 bases are TGTGCCAGCAGTTTAGGGGGCCTAGCGGCCTACAATGAGCAGTTCTTC. This gives the protein CASSLGGLAAYNEQFF. This rearrangement joins TRBV28 to TRBJ2-1, with D perhaps TRBD2 (7 bases). V was shortened by 2 bases and J by 2 bases, with 13 bases between the two germline ends. Germline loops: CDR1 MDHEN, CDR2 SYDVKM. This CDR3 comprises 16 residues. The variable domain in full, completed from reference TRBV28 and TRBJ2-1, reads DVKVTQSSRYLVKRTGEKVFLECVQDMDHENMFWYRQDPGLGLRLIYFSYDVKMKEKGDIPEGYSVSREKKERFSLILESASTNQTSMYLCASSLGGLAAYNEQFFGPGTRLTVL.

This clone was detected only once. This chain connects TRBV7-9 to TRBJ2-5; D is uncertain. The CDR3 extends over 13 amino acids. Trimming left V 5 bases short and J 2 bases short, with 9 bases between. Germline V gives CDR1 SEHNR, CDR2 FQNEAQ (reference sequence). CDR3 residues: CASSPQAQETQYF. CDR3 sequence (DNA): TGTGCCAGCAGCCCCCAGGCACAAGAGACCCAGTACTTC.

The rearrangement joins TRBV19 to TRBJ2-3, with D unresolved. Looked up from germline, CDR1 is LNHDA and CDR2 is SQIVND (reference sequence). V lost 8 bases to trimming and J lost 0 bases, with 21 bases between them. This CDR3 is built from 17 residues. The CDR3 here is CASGVVEGLPSTDTQYF. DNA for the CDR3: TGTGCCAGTGGAGTGGTGGAAGGTCTACCAAGCACAGATACGCAGTATTTT.

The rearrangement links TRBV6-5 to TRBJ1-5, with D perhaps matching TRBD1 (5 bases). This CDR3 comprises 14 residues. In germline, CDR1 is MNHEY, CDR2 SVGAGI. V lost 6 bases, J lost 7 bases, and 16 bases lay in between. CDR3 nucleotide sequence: TGTGCCAGCAGCCCTACCTCCGGGGGACAGCCCCAGCATTTT. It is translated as CASSPTSGGQPQHF.

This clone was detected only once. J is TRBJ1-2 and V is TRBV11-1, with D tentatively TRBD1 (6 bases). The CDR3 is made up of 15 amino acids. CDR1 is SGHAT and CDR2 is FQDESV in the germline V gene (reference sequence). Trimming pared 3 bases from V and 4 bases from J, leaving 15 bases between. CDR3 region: CASSFSGEGSYGYTF. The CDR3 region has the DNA TGTGCCAGCAGCTTTTCAGGGGAGGGCTCCTATGGCTACACCTTC. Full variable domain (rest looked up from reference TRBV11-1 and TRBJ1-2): EAEVAQSPRYKITEKSQAVAFWCDPISGHATLYWYRQILGQGPELLVQFQDESVVDDSQLPKDRFSAERLKGVDSTLKIQPAELGDSAMYLCASSFSGEGSYGYTFGSGTRLTVV.

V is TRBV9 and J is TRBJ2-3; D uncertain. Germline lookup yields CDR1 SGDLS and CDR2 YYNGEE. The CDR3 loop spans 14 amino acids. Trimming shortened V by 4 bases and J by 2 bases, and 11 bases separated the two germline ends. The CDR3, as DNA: TGTGCCAGCAGCCCCGCCCGGTCCACAGATACGCAGTATTTT. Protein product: CASSPARSTDTQYF.

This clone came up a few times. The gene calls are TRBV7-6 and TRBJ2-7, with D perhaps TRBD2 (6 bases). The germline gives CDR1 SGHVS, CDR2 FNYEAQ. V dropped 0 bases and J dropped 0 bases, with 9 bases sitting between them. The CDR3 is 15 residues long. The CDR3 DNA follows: TGTGCCAGCAGCTTAGCGGAGGGAAACTCCTACGAGCAGTACTTC. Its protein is CASSLAEGNSYEQYF.

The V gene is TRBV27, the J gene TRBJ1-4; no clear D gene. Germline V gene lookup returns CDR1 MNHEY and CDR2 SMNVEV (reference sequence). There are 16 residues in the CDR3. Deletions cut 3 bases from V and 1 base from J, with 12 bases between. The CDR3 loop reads CASSFRQPITNEKLFF. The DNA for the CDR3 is TGTGCCAGCAGTTTCAGGCAGCCAATAACTAATGAAAAACTGTTTTTT.

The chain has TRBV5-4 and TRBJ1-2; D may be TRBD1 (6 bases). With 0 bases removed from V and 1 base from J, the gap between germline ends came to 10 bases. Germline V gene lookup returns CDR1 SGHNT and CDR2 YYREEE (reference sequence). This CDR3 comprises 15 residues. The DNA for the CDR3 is TGTGCCAGCAGCTTGGCAGGGGATTTTAACTATGGCTACACCTTC. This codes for CASSLAGDFNYGYTF.

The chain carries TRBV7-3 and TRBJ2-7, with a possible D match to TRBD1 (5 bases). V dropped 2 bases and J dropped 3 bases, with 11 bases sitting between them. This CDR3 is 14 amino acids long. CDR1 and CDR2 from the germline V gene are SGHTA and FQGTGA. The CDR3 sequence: CASSLGAGNYEQYF. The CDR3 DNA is TGTGCCAGCAGCTTAGGCGCAGGGAACTACGAGCAGTACTTC.

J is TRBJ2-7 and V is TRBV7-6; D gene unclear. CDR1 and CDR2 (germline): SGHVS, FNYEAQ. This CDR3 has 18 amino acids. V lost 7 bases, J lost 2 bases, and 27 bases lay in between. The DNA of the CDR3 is TGTGCCAGCACTTACAGTGTATCCCTGTTACCAAGGGCCTACGAGCAGTACTTC. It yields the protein CASTYSVSLLPRAYEQYF.

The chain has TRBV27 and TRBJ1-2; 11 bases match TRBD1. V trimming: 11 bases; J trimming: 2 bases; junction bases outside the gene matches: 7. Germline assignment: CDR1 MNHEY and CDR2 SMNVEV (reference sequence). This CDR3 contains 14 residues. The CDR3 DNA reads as TGTGCCTCCGGGACAGGGGGAGGCAACTATGGCTACACCTTC. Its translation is CASGTGGGNYGYTF.

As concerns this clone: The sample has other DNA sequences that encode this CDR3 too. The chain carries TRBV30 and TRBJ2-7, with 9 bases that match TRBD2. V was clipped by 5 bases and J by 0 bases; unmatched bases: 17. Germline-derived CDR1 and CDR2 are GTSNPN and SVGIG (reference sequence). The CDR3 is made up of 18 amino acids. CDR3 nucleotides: TGTGCCTGGGGGTTGGCGGGGGGGTTCCCCCCTCTCTCCTACGAGCAGTACTTC. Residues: CAWGLAGGFPPLSYEQYF.

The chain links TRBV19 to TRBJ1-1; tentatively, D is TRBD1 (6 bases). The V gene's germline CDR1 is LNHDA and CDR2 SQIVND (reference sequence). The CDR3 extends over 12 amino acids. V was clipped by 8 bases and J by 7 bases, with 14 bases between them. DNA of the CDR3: TGTGCCAGTTCCTGGAGGGGGATTGAAGCTTTCTTT. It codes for CASSWRGIEAFF.

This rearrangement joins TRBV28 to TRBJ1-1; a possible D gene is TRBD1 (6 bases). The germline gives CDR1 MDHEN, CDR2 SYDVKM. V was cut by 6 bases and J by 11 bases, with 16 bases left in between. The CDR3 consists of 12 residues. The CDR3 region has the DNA TGTGCCAGCAGAGAGGGGGGCCTGAAGGCTTTCTTT. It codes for CASREGGLKAFF. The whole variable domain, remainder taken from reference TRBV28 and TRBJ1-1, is DVKVTQSSRYLVKRTGEKVFLECVQDMDHENMFWYRQDPGLGLRLIYFSYDVKMKEKGDIPEGYSVSREKKERFSLILESASTNQTSMYLCASREGGLKAFFGQGTRLTVV.

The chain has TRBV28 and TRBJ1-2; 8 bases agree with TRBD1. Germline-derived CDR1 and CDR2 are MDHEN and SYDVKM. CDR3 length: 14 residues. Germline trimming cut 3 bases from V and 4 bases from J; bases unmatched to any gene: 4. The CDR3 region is CASSLTGVAYGYTF. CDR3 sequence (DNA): TGTGCCAGCAGTTTGACAGGGGTGGCCTATGGCTACACCTTC.

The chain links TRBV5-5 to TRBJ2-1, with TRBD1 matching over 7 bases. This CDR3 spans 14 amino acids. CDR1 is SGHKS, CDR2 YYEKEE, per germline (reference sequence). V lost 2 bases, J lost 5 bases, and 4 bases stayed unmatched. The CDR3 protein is CASSFGQGDNEQFF. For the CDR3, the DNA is TGTGCCAGCAGCTTTGGGCAGGGGGACAATGAGCAGTTCTTC.